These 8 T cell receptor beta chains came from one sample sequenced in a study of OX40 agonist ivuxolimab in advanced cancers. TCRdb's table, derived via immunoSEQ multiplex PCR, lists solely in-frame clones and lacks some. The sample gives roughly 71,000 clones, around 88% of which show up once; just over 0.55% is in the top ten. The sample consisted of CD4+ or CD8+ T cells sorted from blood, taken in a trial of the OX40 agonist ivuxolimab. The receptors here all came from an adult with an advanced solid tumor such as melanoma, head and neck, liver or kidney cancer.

The CDR3 sequence is CASSLYRNSLTGEQYF. CDR3 sequence (DNA): TGCGCCAGCAGCTTATACAGGAATAGTTTAACGGGCGAGCAGTACTTC. This chain connects TRBV5-1 to TRBJ2-7, with D perhaps TRBD1 (5 bases). CDR1 SGHRS and CDR2 YFSETQ come from the germline V gene. V lost 2 bases and J 6 bases, leaving 21 bases between the germline ends. The CDR3 extends over 16 amino acids.

DNA of the CDR3: TGTGCCAGCAGCTTAGGTTTCGGTAGTGGAAACACCATATATTTT. Its protein is CASSLGFGSGNTIYF. J is TRBJ1-3 and V is TRBV11-2, with D uncertain. CDR1 and CDR2 (germline): SGHAT, FQNNGV. V shed 1 base and J shed 3 bases, with 10 bases lying between them. This CDR3 is built from 15 residues.

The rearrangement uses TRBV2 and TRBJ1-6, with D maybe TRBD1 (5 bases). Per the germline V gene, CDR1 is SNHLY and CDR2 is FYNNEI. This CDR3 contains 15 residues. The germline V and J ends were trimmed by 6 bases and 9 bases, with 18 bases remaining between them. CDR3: CASSQIGGGSSPLHF. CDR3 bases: TGTGCCAGCAGCCAAATTGGGGGGGGATCTTCACCCCTCCACTTT.

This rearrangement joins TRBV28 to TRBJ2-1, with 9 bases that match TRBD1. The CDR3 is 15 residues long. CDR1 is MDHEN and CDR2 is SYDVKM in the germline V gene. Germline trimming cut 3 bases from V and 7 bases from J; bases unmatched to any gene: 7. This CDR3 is CASSLVQGARNEQFF. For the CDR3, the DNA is TGTGCCAGCAGTTTGGTACAGGGGGCGAGGAATGAGCAGTTCTTC.

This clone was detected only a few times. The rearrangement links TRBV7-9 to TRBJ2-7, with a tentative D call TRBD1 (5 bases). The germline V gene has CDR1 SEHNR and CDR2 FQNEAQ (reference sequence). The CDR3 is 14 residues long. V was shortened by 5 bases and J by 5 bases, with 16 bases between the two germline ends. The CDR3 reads CASSLGVGANEQYF. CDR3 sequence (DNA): TGTGCCAGCAGCCTCGGAGTAGGGGCTAACGAGCAGTACTTC.

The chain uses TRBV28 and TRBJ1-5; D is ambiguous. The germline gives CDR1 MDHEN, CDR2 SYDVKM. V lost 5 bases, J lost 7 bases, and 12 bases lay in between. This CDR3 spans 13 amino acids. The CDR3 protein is CASSGTPQQPQHF. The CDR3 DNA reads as TGTGCCAGCAGTGGAACACCCCAACAGCCCCAGCATTTT.

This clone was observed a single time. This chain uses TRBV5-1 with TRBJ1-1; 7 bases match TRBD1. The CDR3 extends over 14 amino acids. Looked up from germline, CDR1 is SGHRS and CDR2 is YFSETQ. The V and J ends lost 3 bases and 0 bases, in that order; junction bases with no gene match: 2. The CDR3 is CASSSGQMNTEAFF. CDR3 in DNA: TGCGCCAGCAGCTCGGGACAGATGAACACTGAAGCTTTCTTT. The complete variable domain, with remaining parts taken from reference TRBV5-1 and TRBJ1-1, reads KAGVTQTPRYLIKTRGQQVTLSCSPISGHRSVSWYQQTPGQGLQFLFEYFSETQRNKGNFPGRFSGRQFSNSRSEMNVSTLELGDSALYLCASSSGQMNTEAFFGQGTRLTVV.

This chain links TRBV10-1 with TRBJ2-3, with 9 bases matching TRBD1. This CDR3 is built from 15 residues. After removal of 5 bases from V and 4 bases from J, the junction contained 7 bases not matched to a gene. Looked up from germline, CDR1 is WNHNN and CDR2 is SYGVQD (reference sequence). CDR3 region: CASSRGQGGADTQYF. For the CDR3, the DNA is TGCGCCAGCAGTCGGGGACAGGGCGGCGCAGATACGCAGTATTTT.